The rows below give T cell receptor beta chains drawn from one sample of a study of early T cells in non-severe SARS-CoV-2 infection. MiXCR was run by TCRdb on the 5' RACE reads, yielding one entry per CDR3 protein. The table includes over 85,000 distinct CDR3 sequences, under 15% detected once. The sequenced material came from whole blood. The receptors were gathered from an adult who was a healthcare worker with PCR-confirmed SARS-CoV-2 infection or an uninfected control (not recorded which). CDR3s include the opening cysteine and the closing phenylalanine or tryptophan. Each record gives: J gene, clone size, CDR3 length, V gene, D gene, CDR3 DNA, CDR3 protein. A D gene is named only where the DNA matches it firmly. Only part of the rows carry a size: once, few, many, or a class if the clone is expanded.

J: TRBJ2-3; size: many; length: 15; V: TRBV6-4; D: NA; DNA: TGTGCCAGCAGTACGGGGACCGGAGGGGCAGATACGCAGTATTTT; CDR3: CASSTGTGGADTQYF
J: TRBJ1-3; size: NA; length: 16; V: TRBV7-8; D: NA; DNA: TGTGCCAGCAGCTCACCGGGACTTCGCTCTGGAAACACCATATATTTT; CDR3: CASSSPGLRSGNTIYF
J: TRBJ2-3; size: many; length: 11; V: TRBV7-9; D: NA; DNA: TGTGCCAGCAGTTTGTCTGATACGCAGTATTTT; CDR3: CASSLSDTQYF
J: TRBJ2-3; size: many; length: 15; V: TRBV5-1; D: NA; DNA: TGCGCCAGCAGCTTGGCACGTGGGTACACAGATACGCAGTATTTT; CDR3: CASSLARGYTDTQYF
J: TRBJ1-6; size: many; length: 14; V: TRBV27; D: TRBD1; DNA: TGTGCCAGCAGTAGGGACAGGGCGCATTCACCCCTCCACTTT; CDR3: CASSRDRAHSPLHF
J: TRBJ1-1; size: many; length: 16; V: TRBV12-3/TRBV12-4; D: NA; DNA: TGTGCCAGCAGTTTCAATTCCTTCGCAGGGGATACTGAAGCTTTCTTT; CDR3: CASSFNSFAGDTEAFF
J: TRBJ2-5; size: NA; length: 15; V: TRBV29-1; D: TRBD1; DNA: TGCAGCGTGGACCTGGGACAGGGGAACGGGGAGACCCAGTACTTC; CDR3: CSVDLGQGNGETQYF
J: TRBJ2-1; size: many; length: 16; V: TRBV12-3/TRBV12-4; D: TRBD2; DNA: TGTGCCAGCAGCAAGACTAGCGGGAGGTGGTACAATGAGCAGTTCTTC; CDR3: CASSKTSGRWYNEQFF
J: TRBJ1-5; size: NA; length: 13; V: TRBV2; D: NA; DNA: TGTGCCAGCGGCGGACAGCGAGATCAGCCCCAGCATTTT; CDR3: CASGGQRDQPQHF
J: TRBJ2-1; size: many; length: 12; V: TRBV5-1; D: NA; DNA: TGCGCCAGCAGCTTGGGCGGGAATGAGCAGTTCTTC; CDR3: CASSLGGNEQFF
J: TRBJ1-6; size: few; length: 13; V: TRBV6-2/TRBV6-3; D: NA; DNA: TGTGCCAGCACCCCTTGGGCAAATTCACCCCTCCATTTT; CDR3: CASTPWANSPLHF
J: TRBJ1-6; size: few; length: 14; V: TRBV2; D: TRBD1; DNA: TGTGCCAGCAGTCAGACAGGGGGCAATTCACCCCTCCACTTT; CDR3: CASSQTGGNSPLHF
J: TRBJ2-7; size: few; length: 14; V: TRBV20-1; D: TRBD1; DNA: TGCAGTGCTCCAAGGGGGACAGGGCTGTACGAGCAGTACTTC; CDR3: CSAPRGTGLYEQYF
J: TRBJ1-4; size: few; length: 14; V: TRBV18; D: NA; DNA: TGTGCCAGCTCACCTAAGACCGGGGCCCAAAAACTGTTTTTT; CDR3: CASSPKTGAQKLFF
J: TRBJ2-7; size: many; length: 14; V: TRBV9; D: TRBD1; DNA: TGTGCCAGCAGCGCCTTGGACAGGGCGGCCGAGCAGTACTTC; CDR3: CASSALDRAAEQYF
J: TRBJ2-3; size: NA; length: 14; V: TRBV20-1; D: NA; DNA: TGCAGTGCTAGCGACGGGAGCGGGACAGATACGCAGTATTTT; CDR3: CSASDGSGTDTQYF
J: TRBJ2-1; size: NA; length: 15; V: TRBV20-1; D: TRBD2; DNA: TGCAGTGCTAGAGCCACTAGCGGTAGTAACAATGAGCAGTTCTTC; CDR3: CSARATSGSNNEQFF
J: TRBJ2-3; size: many; length: 13; V: TRBV19; D: NA; DNA: TGTGCCAGTAGTAGACTGCACACAGATACGCAGTATTTT; CDR3: CASSRLHTDTQYF
J: TRBJ2-1; size: NA; length: 12; V: TRBV28; D: NA; DNA: TGTTCCAGCAGTTCGCCTTACAATGAGCAGTTCTTC; CDR3: CSSSSPYNEQFF
J: TRBJ1-6; size: few; length: 14; V: TRBV5-6; D: NA; DNA: TGTGCCAGCAGCTTGGCCATGGGGGGTTTGGCCCTCCACTTT; CDR3: CASSLAMGGLALHF
J: TRBJ2-5; size: few; length: 14; V: TRBV10-3; D: TRBD1; DNA: TGTGCCATCAGTGCGGGACAGGGCGGAGAGACCCAGTACTTC; CDR3: CAISAGQGGETQYF
J: TRBJ2-3; size: few; length: 16; V: TRBV7-9; D: TRBD2; DNA: TGTGCCAGCAGCCACCCGACTAGCGGGCAGGGAGATACGCAGTATTTT; CDR3: CASSHPTSGQGDTQYF